These 27 T cell receptor beta chains were all obtained from the same sample, sequenced in a study of T cell responses to AZD1222 COVID-19 vaccine. This table comes from immunoSEQ multiplex PCR, and its TCRdb copy is limited to in-frame clones, with some not included. The sample yields fewer than 150,000 clones, about 88% seen once. The material sequenced was peripheral blood, taken 28 days after the second AZD1222 dose. These receptors were taken from an adult who received the AZD1222 COVID-19 vaccine.

This clone was detected ten times or more. V gene TRBV12-5 combines with J gene TRBJ2-1, with 7 bases matching TRBD1. The CDR3 length is 15 residues. The germline CDR1 and CDR2 sequences are LGHNT and FRNRAP. The V gene end was trimmed by 7 bases and the J gene end by 0 bases; junction bases not matched to a gene: 6. The CDR3 sequence is CASVLRDSSYNEQFF. The CDR3 DNA reads TGTGCTAGTGTTCTAAGGGACAGCTCCTACAATGAGCAGTTCTTC.

This chain links TRBV6-5 with TRBJ1-6, with D possibly being TRBD1 (5 bases). V lost 2 bases to trimming and J lost 4 bases, with 9 bases between them. The CDR3 has 15 amino acids. Germline CDR1 MNHEY, CDR2 SVGAGI. The DNA for the CDR3 is TGTGCCAGCAGTTACGGGGGGAGATATAATTCACCCCTCCACTTT. Translated, it gives CASSYGGRYNSPLHF.

This chain links TRBV3-1 (or the pseudogene TRBV3-2) with TRBJ1-5, with D maybe TRBD1 (6 bases). Trimming shortened V by 5 bases and J by 0 bases, and 11 bases separated the two germline ends. This CDR3 has 15 residues. Per the germline V gene, CDR1 is LGHDT and CDR2 is YNNKEL (reference sequence). The CDR3 loop reads CASSTTGNSNQPQHF. The CDR3 region has the DNA TGTGCCAGCAGCACAACAGGGAATAGCAATCAGCCCCAGCATTTT.

The CDR3 reads CASSLIGLNYADEQFF. Here the CDR3 DNA reads TGTGCCAGCAGCCTTATAGGCCTCAACTATGCGGATGAGCAGTTCTTC. The V gene is TRBV9, the J gene TRBJ2-1; D unresolved. The CDR3 has 16 amino acids. Trimming removed 4 bases at V and 8 bases at J, with 22 bases between. CDR1 and CDR2 (germline): SGDLS, YYNGEE.

This chain uses TRBV5-1 with TRBJ2-1; D unclear. This CDR3 is 15 amino acids long. V lost 4 bases and J lost 8, with 19 bases in between. From germline, CDR1 is SGHRS and CDR2 YFSETQ. This chain's CDR3 is CASSASATLIDEQFF. CDR3 DNA sequence: TGCGCCAGCAGCGCCTCAGCGACCCTAATCGATGAGCAGTTCTTC.

V gene TRBV5-4 combines with J gene TRBJ2-5; perhaps TRBD1 as D (6 bases). The CDR3 loop spans 13 amino acids. V was clipped by 4 bases and J by 1 base, with 8 bases between them. From germline, CDR1 is SGHNT and CDR2 YYREEE (reference sequence). The CDR3 is CASSRGGQETQYF. CDR3 in DNA: TGTGCCAGCAGCCGAGGGGGCCAAGAGACCCAGTACTTC.

Only a few counts were recorded for this clone. This sequence joins TRBV7-9 and TRBJ1-1; D uncertain. The germline CDR1 and CDR2 sequences are SEHNR and FQNEAQ (reference sequence). This CDR3 has 17 amino acids. The V gene lost 1 base and the J gene lost 0 bases, with 15 bases spanning the gap. CDR3 in DNA: TGTGCCAGCAGCTTAGTAGGGTGGCGCGGATTGAACACTGAAGCTTTCTTT. This sequence encodes CASSLVGWRGLNTEAFF.

The chain has TRBV19 and TRBJ2-5; 9 nucleotides align to TRBD1. Per the germline V gene, CDR1 is LNHDA and CDR2 is SQIVND (reference sequence). This CDR3 spans 13 amino acids. J gave up 5 bases and V 4 bases, and 2 bases lay outside the gene matches. CDR3: CASSTQGAETQYF. CDR3 DNA sequence: TGTGCCAGTAGTACACAGGGGGCCGAGACCCAGTACTTC. The full variable domain, in which reference TRBV19 and TRBJ2-5 provide the parts outside the CDR3, is DGGITQSPKYLFRKEGQNVTLSCEQNLNHDAMYWYRQDPGQGLRLIYYSQIVNDFQKGDIAEGYSVSREKKESFPLTVTSAQKNPTAFYLCASSTQGAETQYFGPGTRLLVL.

This sequence joins TRBV30 and TRBJ1-6; D is undetermined. CDR3 size: 14 residues. V was cut by 4 bases and J by 9 bases, with 16 bases left in between. The V gene's germline CDR1 is GTSNPN and CDR2 SVGIG (reference sequence). The chain's CDR3 is CAWTPRGWGSPLHF. CDR3 DNA sequence: TGTGCCTGGACCCCCCGGGGATGGGGTTCACCCCTCCACTTT.

This sequence joins TRBV7-3 and TRBJ2-3; 7 nucleotides line up with TRBD2. From germline, CDR1 is SGHTA and CDR2 FQGTGA. The ends lost 0 bases at V and 5 bases at J; junction bases unmatched: 8. The CDR3 is 16 amino acids. CDR3 in DNA: TGTGCCAGCAGCTTAACTGACCCTAGCGGAGGAGATACGCAGTATTTT. Its protein product is CASSLTDPSGGDTQYF.

The chain employs TRBV7-8 and TRBJ1-1; perhaps TRBD1 as D (6 bases). Germline V gives CDR1 SGHVS, CDR2 FQNEAQ. The V end lost 5 bases, the J end lost 0 bases, and 10 bases lay between the germline ends. CDR3 size: 14 residues. This CDR3 is CASSAYRVNTEAFF. As DNA, the CDR3 is TGTGCCAGCAGCGCCTACAGGGTGAACACTGAAGCTTTCTTT.

The V call is TRBV6-2 or TRBV6-3, the J call TRBJ2-5; D perhaps matches TRBD1 (6 bases). The germline V and J ends were trimmed by 6 bases and 4 bases, with 12 bases remaining between them. The V gene's germline CDR1 is MNHEY and CDR2 SVGEGT. This CDR3 is built from 13 residues. CDR3 region: CASSQGNTETQYF. CDR3 coding DNA: TGTGCCAGCAGCCAGGGGAACACAGAGACCCAGTACTTC.

This chain links TRBV7-9 with TRBJ1-6, with D perhaps TRBD1 (5 bases). Trimming pared 8 bases from V and 7 bases from J, leaving 12 bases between. The CDR3 runs 13 residues. The germline V gene has CDR1 SEHNR and CDR2 FQNEAQ (reference sequence). The CDR3 region has the DNA TGTGCCAGCCACAGGAGCCCAAATTCACCCCTCCACTTT. It is translated as CASHRSPNSPLHF.

This clone appeared a few times. This chain uses TRBV11-2 with TRBJ2-7, with 7 positions matching TRBD1. V was clipped by 5 bases and J by 5 bases; unmatched bases: 3. Germline lookup yields CDR1 SGHAT and CDR2 FQNNGV. The CDR3 contains 12 residues. The CDR3 is CASSRDRDEQYF. For the CDR3, the DNA is TGTGCCAGCAGCCGAGACAGGGACGAGCAGTACTTC.

The CDR3 loop reads CSASRYNEQFF. CDR3 nucleotide sequence: TGCAGTGCTAGCCGCTACAATGAGCAGTTCTTC. The chain couples TRBV20-1 to TRBJ2-1; D remains ambiguous. The CDR3 extends over 11 amino acids. Trimming removed 3 bases at V and 3 bases at J, with 3 bases between. The germline gives CDR1 DFQATT, CDR2 SNEGSKA (reference sequence).

This clone has only one observation. The gene calls are TRBV28 and TRBJ2-7; D not resolved. The V end was cut by 5 bases, the J end by 5 bases, with 13 bases between. Germline CDR1 and CDR2: MDHEN and SYDVKM. This CDR3 spans 13 amino acids. CDR3 region: CASSREDLNEQYF. The CDR3 nucleotides are TGTGCCAGCAGTCGAGAGGACCTAAACGAGCAGTACTTC. Using reference TRBV28 and TRBJ2-7 for the parts outside the CDR3, the full variable domain is DVKVTQSSRYLVKRTGEKVFLECVQDMDHENMFWYRQDPGLGLRLIYFSYDVKMKEKGDIPEGYSVSREKKERFSLILESASTNQTSMYLCASSREDLNEQYFGPGTRLTVT.

CDR3 nucleotides: TGTGCCAGCAGCTCAGGGCTGGGGGGGCTGTACGAGCAGTACTTC. Its translation is CASSSGLGGLYEQYF. This sequence joins TRBV7-2 and TRBJ2-7, with D maybe TRBD2 (7 bases). V lost 4 bases and J 4 bases, leaving 17 bases between the germline ends. The CDR3 covers 15 residues. Germline values: CDR1 SGHTA, CDR2 FQGNSA.

The chain employs TRBV28 and TRBJ1-2; D gene ambiguous. Germline V gives CDR1 MDHEN, CDR2 SYDVKM. This CDR3 has 14 residues. The V gene lost 4 bases and the J gene lost 4 bases, with 13 bases spanning the gap. CDR3 residues: CASSSGGLGYGYTF. CDR3 bases: TGTGCCAGCAGTTCCGGCGGGTTAGGCTATGGCTACACCTTC.

V gene TRBV6-1 combines with J gene TRBJ1-2; unclear D gene. The V end was cut by 3 bases, the J end by 0 bases, with 8 bases between. The germline V gene has CDR1 MNHNS and CDR2 SASEGT. CDR3 length equals 14 residues. For the CDR3, the DNA is TGTGCCAGCAGTGAGCAGCCTACTAACTATGGCTACACCTTC. It yields the protein CASSEQPTNYGYTF.

The J gene is TRBJ1-1, the V gene TRBV7-9, with D perhaps TRBD1 (6 bases). The CDR3 sequence is 15 residues long. Germline CDR1 and CDR2: SEHNR and FQNEAQ (reference sequence). The V and J ends lost 1 base and 3 bases respectively, with 12 bases between them. The DNA for the CDR3 is TGTGCCAGCAGCTTAGGGGCAGGGGTGGACACTGAAGCTTTCTTT. It translates to CASSLGAGVDTEAFF.

The CDR3 DNA is TGTGCCAGCAGCTCGGCCCTCGCCAGGGGGCAAGAGACCCAGTACTTC. Its translation is CASSSALARGQETQYF. This chain uses TRBV5-4 with TRBJ2-5; 7 bases fit TRBD1. The germline CDR1 and CDR2 sequences are SGHNT and YYREEE (reference sequence). Trimming took 3 bases from V and 2 from J; bases not matched to a gene: 10. This CDR3 spans 16 amino acids.

The V call is TRBV11-2, the J call TRBJ1-2; 8 nucleotides align to TRBD1. The junction had 2 bases not matched to a gene; V was cut back by 1 base and J by 4 bases. Germline V gene lookup returns CDR1 SGHAT and CDR2 FQNNGV. This CDR3 comprises 14 residues. In DNA form, the CDR3 reads TGTGCCAGCAGCTTAGTGGGACAGGTCTATGGCTACACCTTC. Translated: CASSLVGQVYGYTF.

This clone was found once. CDR3 sequence (DNA): TGTGCCAGCAGCTTGGACCTCGACGGGGCTTTCTTT. It yields the protein CASSLDLDGAFF. The rearrangement links TRBV5-4 to TRBJ1-1; D is uncertain. The CDR3 spans 12 residues. Between the trimmed V and J ends, which lost 0 bases and 11 bases, there was a span of 11 bases. Looked up from germline, CDR1 is SGHNT and CDR2 is YYREEE (reference sequence).

The gene calls are TRBV6-5 and TRBJ1-5; tentative D call: TRBD1 (6 bases). CDR3 length equals 15 residues. V was shortened by 6 bases and J by 2 bases, with 14 bases between the two germline ends. The germline V gene encodes CDR1 MNHEY and CDR2 SVGAGI. The CDR3 spells CASRPTGTGNQPQHF. The CDR3 DNA follows: TGTGCCAGCAGACCGACAGGCACTGGCAATCAGCCCCAGCATTTT.

The chain links TRBV7-2 to TRBJ2-7, with TRBD1 identical over 9 bases. This CDR3 is 13 amino acids long. The V gene end was trimmed by 5 bases and the J gene end by 3 bases; junction bases not matched to a gene: 2. Germline-derived CDR1 and CDR2 are SGHTA and FQGNSA. CDR3 loop: CASSVGQGYEQYF. The CDR3 DNA reads as TGTGCCAGCAGCGTGGGACAGGGCTACGAGCAGTACTTC.

This rearrangement joins TRBV5-4 to TRBJ2-3; the D gene is possibly TRBD2 (6 bases). This CDR3 comprises 17 residues. The V and J ends lost 3 bases and 2 bases respectively, with 19 bases between them. In germline, CDR1 is SGHNT, CDR2 YYREEE (reference sequence). The CDR3 sequence: CASSWNPAGGVTDTQYF. CDR3 in DNA: TGTGCCAGCAGCTGGAACCCAGCCGGCGGGGTCACAGATACGCAGTATTTT.

The genes are TRBV12-3 or TRBV12-4 and TRBJ1-2; the D gene is possibly TRBD1 (5 bases). V was clipped by 3 bases and J by 4 bases, with 9 bases between them. The CDR3 contains 13 residues. The CDR3 DNA sequence: TGTGCCAGCAGTTTTGACAGCTTCTATGGCTACACCTTC. Its translation: CASSFDSFYGYTF.